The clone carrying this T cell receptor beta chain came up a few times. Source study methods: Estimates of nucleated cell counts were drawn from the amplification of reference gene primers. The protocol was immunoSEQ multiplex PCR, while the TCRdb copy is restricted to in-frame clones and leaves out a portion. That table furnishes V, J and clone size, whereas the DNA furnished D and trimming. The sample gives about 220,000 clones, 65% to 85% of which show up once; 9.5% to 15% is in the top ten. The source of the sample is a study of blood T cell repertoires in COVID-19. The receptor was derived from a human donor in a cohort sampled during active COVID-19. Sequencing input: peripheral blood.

As DNA, the CDR3 is TGTGCCAGCAGCCCAGGGAAAGGGTACGAGCAGTACTTC. Its translation is CASSPGKGYEQYF. This chain connects TRBV7-3 to TRBJ2-7; D is possibly TRBD1 (5 bases). Germline V gene sequence: CDR1 SGHTA, CDR2 FQGTGA. V dropped 5 bases and J dropped 4 bases, with 12 bases sitting between them. CDR3 length: 13 residues.